The source of this TCR beta chain is a study of blood T cells in healthy people across ages. A J-beta primer mix and a sample-barcoded 5' primer were used in a second PCR of about 7 to 12 cycles. TCRdb passed the 5' RACE reads through MiXCR, listing each CDR3 protein once. Here the sample spans about a million distinct CDR3 sequences, around two fifths being singletons. This clonotype was picked up a small number of times. The TCR was taken from a man in his late teens or twenties in good health. The specimen was blood.

The CDR3 DNA sequence: TGCAGCGTTGACAGCACCTACAATGAGCAGTTCTTC. Translation: CSVDSTYNEQFF. This chain links TRBV29-1 with TRBJ2-1; D uncertain. CDR1 is SQVTM and CDR2 is ANQGSEA in the germline V gene. The CDR3 is 12 residues long. Between the trimmed V and J ends, which lost 3 bases and 2 bases, there was a span of 5 bases.